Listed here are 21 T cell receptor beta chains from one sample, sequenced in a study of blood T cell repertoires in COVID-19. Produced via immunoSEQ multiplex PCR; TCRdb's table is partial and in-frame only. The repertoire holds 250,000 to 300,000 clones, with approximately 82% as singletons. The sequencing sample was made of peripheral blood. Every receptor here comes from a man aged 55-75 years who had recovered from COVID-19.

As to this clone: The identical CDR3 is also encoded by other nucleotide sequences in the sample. CDR3 in DNA: TGTGCCAGTAGTATCCGAGGGTACGAGCAGTACTTC. This codes for CASSIRGYEQYF. The V call is TRBV19, the J call TRBJ2-7; D may be TRBD2 (5 bases). The germline V gene encodes CDR1 LNHDA and CDR2 SQIVND (reference sequence). V was pared by 3 bases and J by 4 bases, with 7 bases between. CDR3 length: 12 residues.

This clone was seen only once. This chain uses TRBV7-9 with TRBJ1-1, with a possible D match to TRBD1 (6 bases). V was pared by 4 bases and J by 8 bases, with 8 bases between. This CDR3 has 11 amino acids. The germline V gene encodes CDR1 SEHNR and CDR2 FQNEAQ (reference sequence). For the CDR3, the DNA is TGTGCCAGCAGCTGGCAGGGGGAAGCTTTCTTT. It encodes CASSWQGEAFF.

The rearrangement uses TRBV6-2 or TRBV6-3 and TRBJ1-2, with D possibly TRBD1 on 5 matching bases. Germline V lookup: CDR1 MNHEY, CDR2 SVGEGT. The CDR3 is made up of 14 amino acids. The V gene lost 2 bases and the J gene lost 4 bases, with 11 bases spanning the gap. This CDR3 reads CASSYNGGSYGYTF. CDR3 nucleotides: TGTGCCAGCAGTTACAACGGGGGGTCCTATGGCTACACCTTC.

CDR3 residues: CASSPTRNTEAFF. CDR3 DNA sequence: TGTGCCAGCAGCCCCACGCGGAACACTGAAGCTTTCTTT. The chain recombines TRBV7-2 with TRBJ1-1; D not resolved. The CDR3 extends over 13 amino acids. The V gene lost 5 bases and the J gene lost 1 base, with 8 bases spanning the gap. CDR1 and CDR2 from the germline V gene are SGHTA and FQGNSA.

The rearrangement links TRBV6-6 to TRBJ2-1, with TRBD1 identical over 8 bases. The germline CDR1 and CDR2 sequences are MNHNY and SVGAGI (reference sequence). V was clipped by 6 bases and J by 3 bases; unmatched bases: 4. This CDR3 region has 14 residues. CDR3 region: CASRDRGNYNEQFF. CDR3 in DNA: TGTGCCAGCAGAGACAGGGGAAACTACAATGAGCAGTTCTTC.

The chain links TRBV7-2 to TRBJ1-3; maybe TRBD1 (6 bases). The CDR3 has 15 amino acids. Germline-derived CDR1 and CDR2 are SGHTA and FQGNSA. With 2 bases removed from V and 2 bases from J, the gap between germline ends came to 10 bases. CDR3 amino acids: CASSLIPGAGNTIYF. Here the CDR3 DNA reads TGTGCCAGCAGCTTAATTCCAGGGGCTGGAAACACCATATATTTT.

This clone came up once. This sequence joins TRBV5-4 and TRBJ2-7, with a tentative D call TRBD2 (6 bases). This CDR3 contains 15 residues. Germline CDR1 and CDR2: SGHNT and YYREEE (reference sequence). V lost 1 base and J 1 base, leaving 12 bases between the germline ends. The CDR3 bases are TGTGCCAGCAGCTTGCCCGGGACTCCTTCCTACGAGCAGTACTTC. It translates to CASSLPGTPSYEQYF.

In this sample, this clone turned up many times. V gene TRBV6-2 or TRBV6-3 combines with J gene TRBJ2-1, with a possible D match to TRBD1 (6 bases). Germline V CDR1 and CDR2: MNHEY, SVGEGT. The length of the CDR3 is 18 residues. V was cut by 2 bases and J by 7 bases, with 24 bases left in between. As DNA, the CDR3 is TGTGCCAGCAGTTACGACATCAGGGGAAAGGTGGCCCGTAATGAGCAGTTCTTC. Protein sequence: CASSYDIRGKVARNEQFF.

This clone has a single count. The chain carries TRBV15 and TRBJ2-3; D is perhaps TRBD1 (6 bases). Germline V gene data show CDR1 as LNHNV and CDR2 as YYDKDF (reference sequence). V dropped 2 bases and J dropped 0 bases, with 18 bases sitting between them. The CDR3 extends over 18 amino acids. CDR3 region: CATSRTQQGQTSTDTQYF. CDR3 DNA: TGTGCCACCAGCAGAACACAACAGGGACAAACTAGCACAGATACGCAGTATTTT.

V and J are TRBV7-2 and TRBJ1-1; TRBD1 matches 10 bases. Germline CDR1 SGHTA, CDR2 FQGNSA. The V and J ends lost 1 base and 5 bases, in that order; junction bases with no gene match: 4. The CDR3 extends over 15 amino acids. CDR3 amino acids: CASSLEGTGVTEAFF. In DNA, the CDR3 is TGTGCCAGCAGCTTAGAAGGGACAGGGGTGACTGAAGCTTTCTTT.

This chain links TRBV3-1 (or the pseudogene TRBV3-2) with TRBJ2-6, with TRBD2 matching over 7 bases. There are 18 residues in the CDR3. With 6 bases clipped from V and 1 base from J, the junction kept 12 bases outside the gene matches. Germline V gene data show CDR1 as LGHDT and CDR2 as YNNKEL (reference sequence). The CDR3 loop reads CASRRMGGSRSGANVLTF. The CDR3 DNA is TGTGCCAGCAGACGCATGGGGGGGTCCCGATCTGGGGCCAACGTCCTGACTTTC.

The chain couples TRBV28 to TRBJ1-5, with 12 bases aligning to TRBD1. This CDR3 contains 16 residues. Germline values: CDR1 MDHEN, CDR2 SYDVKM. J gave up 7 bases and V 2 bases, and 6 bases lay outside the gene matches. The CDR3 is CASSLLGQGALQPQHF. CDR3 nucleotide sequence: TGTGCCAGCAGTTTACTGGGACAGGGGGCGTTACAGCCCCAGCATTTT.

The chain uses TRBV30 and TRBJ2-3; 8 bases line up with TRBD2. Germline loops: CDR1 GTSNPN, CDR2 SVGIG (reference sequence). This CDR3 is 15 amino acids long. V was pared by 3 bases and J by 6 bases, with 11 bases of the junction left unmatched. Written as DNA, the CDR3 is TGTGCCTGGAGCATCACAGGACTAGCCCGGGATACGCAGTATTTT. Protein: CAWSITGLARDTQYF.

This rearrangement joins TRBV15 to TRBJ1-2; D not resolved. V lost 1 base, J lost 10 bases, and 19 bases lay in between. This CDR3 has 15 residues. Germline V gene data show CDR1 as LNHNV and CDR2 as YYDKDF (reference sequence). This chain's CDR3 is CATSRVPSPNQDYTF. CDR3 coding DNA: TGTGCCACCAGCAGAGTCCCATCCCCCAACCAGGACTACACCTTC.

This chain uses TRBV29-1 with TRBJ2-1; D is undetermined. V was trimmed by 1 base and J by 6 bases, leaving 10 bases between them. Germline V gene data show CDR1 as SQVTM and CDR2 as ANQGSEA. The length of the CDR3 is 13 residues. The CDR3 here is CSVEVYRGNEQFF. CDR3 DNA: TGCAGCGTTGAAGTTTACCGCGGCAATGAGCAGTTCTTC.

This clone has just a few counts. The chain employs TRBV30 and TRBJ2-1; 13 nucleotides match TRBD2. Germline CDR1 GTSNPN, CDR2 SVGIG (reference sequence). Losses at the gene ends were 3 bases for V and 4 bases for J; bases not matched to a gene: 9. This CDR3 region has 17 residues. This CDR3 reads CAWRIQGTSGVYNEQFF. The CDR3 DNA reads TGTGCCTGGAGAATACAAGGGACTAGCGGGGTGTACAATGAGCAGTTCTTC.

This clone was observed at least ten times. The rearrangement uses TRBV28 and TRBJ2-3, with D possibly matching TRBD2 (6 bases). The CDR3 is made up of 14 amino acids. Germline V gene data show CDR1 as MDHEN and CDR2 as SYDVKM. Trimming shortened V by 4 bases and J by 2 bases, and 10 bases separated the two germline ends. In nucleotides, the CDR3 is TGTGCCAGCAGTTACCGGGACTTCACAGATACGCAGTATTTT. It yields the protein CASSYRDFTDTQYF.

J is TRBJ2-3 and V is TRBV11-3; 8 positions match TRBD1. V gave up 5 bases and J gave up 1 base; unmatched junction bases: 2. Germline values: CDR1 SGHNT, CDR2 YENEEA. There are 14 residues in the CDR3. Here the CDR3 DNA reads TGTGCCAGCAGCGAGGGACAGGGCACAGATACGCAGTATTTT. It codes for CASSEGQGTDTQYF.

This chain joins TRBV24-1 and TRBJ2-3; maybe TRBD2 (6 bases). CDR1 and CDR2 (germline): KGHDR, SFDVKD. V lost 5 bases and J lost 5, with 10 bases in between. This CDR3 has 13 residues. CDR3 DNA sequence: TGTGCCACCAGTGGTCGGAGGGGAGATACGCAGTATTTT. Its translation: CATSGRRGDTQYF.

CDR3 sequence: CASSAAGGTRSTDTQYF. The CDR3 nucleotides are TGTGCCAGCAGCGCGGCGGGGGGGACTAGAAGCACAGATACGCAGTATTTT. The chain recombines TRBV9 with TRBJ2-3, with TRBD2 matching over 9 bases. Germline V gene data show CDR1 as SGDLS and CDR2 as YYNGEE. The V gene end was trimmed by 3 bases and the J gene end by 0 bases; junction bases not matched to a gene: 8. The CDR3 extends over 17 amino acids.

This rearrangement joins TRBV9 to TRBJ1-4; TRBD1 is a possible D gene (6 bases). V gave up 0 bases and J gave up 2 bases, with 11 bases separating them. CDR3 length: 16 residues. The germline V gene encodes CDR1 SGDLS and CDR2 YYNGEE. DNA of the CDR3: TGTGCCAGCAGCGTAGCTGGGGGGGCCACTAATGAAAAACTGTTTTTT. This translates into CASSVAGGATNEKLFF.